One and the same sample provided the 31 T cell receptor beta chains below, sequenced in a study of metastatic and nonmetastatic thyroid tumors. Patients had received no treatment of any kind before thyroid surgery. TCRdb ran MiXCR on the PCR reads. The table has some 69,000 clones, approximately 15% seen once; the top ten hold approximately 7%. Sample: blood. These receptors all stem from a male donor with papillary thyroid cancer or a benign thyroid nodule (not recorded which). Some clones in this sample may be carry-over from other donors' samples.

This clone was seen repeatedly, ten times or more. V gene TRBV6-1 combines with J gene TRBJ1-2, with D unclear. The length of the CDR3 is 13 residues. V shed 5 bases and J shed 8 bases, with 15 bases lying between them. Germline V lookup: CDR1 MNHNS, CDR2 SASEGT. The CDR3 bases are TGTGCCAGCAGTCCCGTCGAGGGAGGCGGCTACACCTTC. Translating it yields CASSPVEGGGYTF.

This clone has a count of ten or more. The chain has TRBV11-2 and TRBJ2-3; TRBD2 is a possible D gene (5 bases). Trimming shortened V by 2 bases and J by 2 bases, and 14 bases separated the two germline ends. Germline values: CDR1 SGHAT, CDR2 FQNNGV. The length of the CDR3 is 16 residues. The CDR3 coding sequence is TGTGCCAGCAGCTTACTGATGGCGGGTGTCACAGATACGCAGTATTTT. Amino acids: CASSLLMAGVTDTQYF.

This clone came up many times. The rearrangement joins TRBV4-1 to TRBJ1-4; a possible D gene is TRBD1 (5 bases). Trimming took off 3 bases at V and 7 bases at J, with 12 bases between the two ends. The CDR3 runs 14 residues. Germline V gives CDR1 MGHRA, CDR2 YSYEKL. For the CDR3, the DNA is TGCGCCAGCAGCCAGCGCCCCGGGGGTGAAAAACTGTTTTTT. This gives the protein CASSQRPGGEKLFF.

For this clone: No conserved phenylalanine or tryptophan is present at the end of the CDR3, so a read error is the likely explanation. The V and J genes are TRBV29-1 and TRBJ2-3, with 7 nucleotides matching TRBD1. The CDR3 totals 15 residues. Germline V CDR1 and CDR2: SQVTM, ANQGSEA. Germline trimming cut 4 bases from V and 2 bases from J; bases unmatched to any gene: 9. In nucleotides, the CDR3 is TGCAGCGTTGGACCCGGGACAGAGAACACAGATACGCAGTATCTT. This sequence encodes CSVGPGTENTDTQYL.

The table lists this clone with a few counts. An end of the junction does not agree with germline; a read error may underlie this. This chain links TRBV28 with TRBJ2-5; D assignment may be TRBD1 or TRBD2 (6 bases each). The CDR3 is 14 amino acids. CDR1 and CDR2 (germline): MDHEN, SYDVKM. CDR3 residues: CASSPRGLGETQHF. In DNA form, the CDR3 reads TGTGCCAGCAGTCCCCGGGGGCTAGGAGAGACCCAGCACTTC.

The table lists this clone with many counts. Just one base apart from a much larger clone, this may be a read error. Other DNA sequences in this sample translate to the same CDR3. The chain is built from TRBV30 and TRBJ1-4, with D possibly matching TRBD1 (5 bases). Germline values: CDR1 GTSNPN, CDR2 SVGIG (reference sequence). Trimming left V 0 bases short and J 11 bases short, with 16 bases between. CDR3 length: 14 amino acids. CDR3 in amino acids: CAWSVRRGREKLFF. CDR3 DNA: TGTGCCTGGAGTGTACGGAGGGGTAGGGAGAAACTGTTTTTT.

This clone showed up just a few times. Because the CDR3's place on the DNA is in doubt, the DNA is left out and the CDR3 is given as listed by TCRdb. The chain couples TRBV27 to TRBJ2-7; whether TRBD1, the table's D call, matches the DNA was not checked. Germline V gene sequence: CDR1 MNHEY, CDR2 SMNVEV (reference sequence). The CDR3 spans 14 amino acids, including both terminal residues. CDR3: CASKFGQGAYEHYF.

There are many counts of this clone. The chain recombines TRBV30 with TRBJ2-7, with TRBD2 matching over 10 bases. The germline CDR1 and CDR2 sequences are GTSNPN and SVGIG (reference sequence). The CDR3 extends over 16 amino acids. With 3 bases clipped from V and 4 bases from J, the junction kept 12 bases outside the gene matches. CDR3 protein: CAWRPALAGAAYEQYF. The DNA of the CDR3 is TGTGCCTGGAGACCGGCTCTAGCGGGAGCCGCTTACGAGCAGTACTTC. Full variable domain (outside the CDR3, taken from reference TRBV30 and TRBJ2-7): SQTIHQWPATLVQPVGSPLSLECTVEGTSNPNLYWYRQAAGRGLQLLFYSVGIGQISSEVPQNLSASRPQDRQFILSSKKLLLSDSGFYLCAWRPALAGAAYEQYFGPGTRLTVT.

This clone was observed at least ten times. This chain uses TRBV30 with TRBJ1-2; D not certain. Germline V gives CDR1 GTSNPN, CDR2 SVGIG (reference sequence). V lost 1 base, J lost 5 bases, and 5 bases lay in between. This CDR3 is 11 amino acids long. CDR3 region: CAWSGGYGYTF. The CDR3 region has the DNA TGTGCCTGGAGTGGAGGTTATGGCTACACCTTC.

The table lists this clone with a few counts. A read error may produce the germline difference seen at one junction end. The rearrangement uses TRBV6-1 and TRBJ2-7; the D gene is possibly TRBD2 (5 bases). CDR3 size: 14 residues. CDR1 and CDR2 (germline): MNHNS, SASEGT. CDR3 loop: CASSQAVCPYEQYF. CDR3 nucleotide sequence: TGTGCCAGCAGTCAAGCGGTATGCCCGTACGAGCAGTACTTC.

This clone turned up a few times. The CDR3 bases are TGTGCCCTAATATCTGTCTGGACAGGGCTGGCTGGCTACACCTTC. Translating gives CALISVWTGLAGYTF. The chain recombines TRBV10-3 with TRBJ1-2; 8 nucleotides match TRBD1. The V gene's germline CDR1 is ENHRY and CDR2 SYGVKD. The CDR3 has 15 residues. The J segment lost 7 bases and the V segment lost 11 bases, leaving 18 bases of the junction unmatched.

The V and J genes are TRBV7-6 and TRBJ2-3; 10 bases match TRBD2. Losses at the gene ends were 6 bases for V and 1 base for J; bases not matched to a gene: 10. CDR3 length: 17 residues. Germline CDR1 and CDR2: SGHVS and FNYEAQ. The CDR3 here is CASSPSSGSMGTDTQYF. The CDR3 nucleotides read TGTGCCAGCAGTCCCTCTAGCGGGAGTATGGGCACAGATACGCAGTATTTT.

At least ten counts were recorded for this clone. A read error is possible here, since a much larger clone lies one base away. The chain is built from TRBV27 and TRBJ2-7; perhaps D is TRBD1 or TRBD2 (5 bases each). Trimming took 6 bases from V and 3 from J, leaving 15 bases between them. Germline-derived CDR1 and CDR2 are MNHEY and SMNVEV (reference sequence). This CDR3 contains 14 residues. CDR3 in amino acids: CASRHRGSVYEQYF. DNA of the CDR3: TGTGCCAGCAGACACCGGGGCAGTGTCTACGAGCAGTACTTC.

This clone was seen repeatedly, ten times or more. The sample holds other DNA sequences that translate to the same CDR3. CDR3 loop: CASSHPGAGGDEQYF. Written as DNA, the CDR3 is TGCGCCAGCAGCCACCCCGGGGCAGGGGGGGACGAGCAGTACTTC. The chain recombines TRBV5-1 with TRBJ2-7; D possibly matches TRBD1 or TRBD2 (7 bases each). Germline CDR1 is SGHRS and CDR2 is YFSETQ. Trimming stripped 4 bases from V and 5 bases from J, with 19 bases between. This CDR3 is built from 15 residues.

This clone was recorded at least ten times. The chain recombines TRBV5-5 with TRBJ2-7, with D perhaps TRBD1 (7 bases). The V gene lost 0 bases and the J gene lost 5 bases, with 12 bases spanning the gap. This CDR3 is built from 14 residues. Per the germline V gene, CDR1 is SGHKS and CDR2 is YYEKEE (reference sequence). CDR3 in DNA: TGTGCCAGCAGCTTGGCCAGGGGGAGGAACGAGCAGTACTTC. Encoded protein: CASSLARGRNEQYF.

This clone showed up many times. V gene TRBV12-3 or TRBV12-4 combines with J gene TRBJ2-1; tentatively, D is TRBD2 (6 bases). The CDR3 has 17 residues. Trimming took 5 bases from V and 4 from J, leaving 21 bases between them. The CDR3 sequence is CASSRDSTPFSYNEQFF. The CDR3, as DNA: TGTGCCAGCAGTAGGGACTCGACTCCGTTCTCTTACAATGAGCAGTTCTTC.

This clone was picked up many times. The chain employs TRBV5-6 and TRBJ2-7; TRBD1 matches 9 bases. V was pared by 4 bases and J by 2 bases, with 4 bases of the junction left unmatched. The length of the CDR3 is 14 residues. The germline V gene has CDR1 SGHDT and CDR2 YYEEEE. DNA for the CDR3: TGTGCCAGCAGCGAGGACAGGGGAGCCTACGAGCAGTACGTC. Translating it yields CASSEDRGAYEQYV.

This clone was observed at least ten times. The chain combines TRBV20-1 with TRBJ2-3; 11 bases line up with TRBD1. In germline, CDR1 is DFQATT, CDR2 SNEGSKA (reference sequence). CDR3 length equals 16 residues. V dropped 0 bases and J dropped 6; count of bases not matched to a gene: 8. Written as DNA, the CDR3 is TGCAGTGCTAGAGATATCCAGGACAGGGGGCGCGATACGCAGTATTTT. Protein: CSARDIQDRGRDTQYF.

This clone has ten or more counts. This chain connects TRBV4-1 to TRBJ1-2; 10 bases agree with TRBD1. This CDR3 has 17 amino acids. The trim removed 0 bases at V and 2 bases at J, leaving 6 bases unmatched. Per germline, CDR1 MGHRA and CDR2 YSYEKL. The CDR3 DNA sequence: TGCGCCAGCAGCCAAGAACTCGGACAGGGGGAGAACTATGGCTACACCTTC. Amino acids: CASSQELGQGENYGYTF.

This clone was detected ten times or more. V and J are TRBV29-1 and TRBJ1-4, with TRBD1 matching 7 bases. This CDR3 is built from 16 residues. V trimming: 7 bases; J trimming: 0 bases; junction bases outside the gene matches: 11. CDR1 is SQVTM and CDR2 is ANQGSEA in the germline V gene. This CDR3 reads CSARGEGAATNEKLFF. The CDR3 DNA reads as TGCAGCGCGCGGGGAGAGGGGGCGGCAACTAATGAAAAACTGTTTTTT.

The sample holds a few counts of this clone. A much larger clonotype is one base distant, so this may be a read error. V gene TRBV6-1 combines with J gene TRBJ2-3, with 9 bases fitting TRBD2. The trim removed 6 bases at V and 7 bases at J, leaving 11 bases unmatched. Per germline, CDR1 MNHNS and CDR2 SASEGT. This CDR3 contains 15 residues. CDR3 coding DNA: TGTGCCAGCAGCCGAGGGACTAGCCCTTTTTATACGCAGTATTTT. It is translated as CASSRGTSPFYTQYF.

This clone was counted ten times or more. The J gene is TRBJ2-1, the V gene TRBV2; possibly TRBD1 or TRBD2 for D (5 bases each). The V gene lost 6 bases and the J gene lost 15 bases, with 12 bases spanning the gap. This CDR3 has 10 residues. Per germline, CDR1 SNHLY and CDR2 FYNNEI. The CDR3 protein is CASSRVGVFF. The CDR3 DNA sequence: TGTGCCAGCAGCCGTGTGGGGGTGTTCTTC.

This clone was detected only a few times. A much more abundant neighbour one base away suggests this may be a read error. The same CDR3 can be traced to other DNA sequences in this sample. V is TRBV29-1 and J is TRBJ2-2, with TRBD2 matching 10 bases. From germline, CDR1 is SQVTM and CDR2 ANQGSEA. CDR3 length: 14 residues. V gave up 2 bases and J gave up 8 bases; unmatched junction bases: 5. The CDR3 bases are TGCAGCGTTGAACTAGCGGGAGAAATAGGGGAGCTGTTTTTT. Amino acids: CSVELAGEIGELFF.

Many counts were recorded for this clone. The gene calls are TRBV20-1 and TRBJ1-6; TRBD1 is a possible D gene (6 bases). The CDR3 spans 14 residues. The V gene's germline CDR1 is DFQATT and CDR2 SNEGSKA (reference sequence). V was trimmed by 7 bases and J by 8 bases, leaving 18 bases between them. This chain's CDR3 is CSVPDRSLDSPLHF. In DNA form, the CDR3 reads TGCAGTGTTCCGGACAGATCCCTTGATTCACCCCTCCACTTT.

This chain connects TRBV5-6 to TRBJ1-6; 7 positions match TRBD1. The CDR3 length is 19 residues. CDR1 and CDR2 (germline): SGHDT, YYEEEE. The ends lost 6 bases at V and 1 base at J; junction bases unmatched: 16. The CDR3 spells CASKAGACRGLSYNSPLHF. CDR3 DNA: TGTGCCAGCAAGGCCGGCGCGTGTAGGGGGCTATCCTATAATTCACCCCTCCACTTT.

This clone was counted between two and nine times. The V call is TRBV24-1, the J call TRBJ2-3, with 13 nucleotides matching TRBD2. This CDR3 has 14 amino acids. Germline CDR1 reads KGHDR; CDR2 reads SFDVKD. Trimming cost V 5 bases and J 7 bases; bases outside gene matches: 2. CDR3 protein: CATSGTSGSYTQYF. CDR3 in DNA: TGTGCCACCAGTGGGACTAGCGGGAGTTATACGCAGTATTTT.

This clone was recorded only once. The chain is built from TRBV11-2 and TRBJ1-1; D is uncertain. The V gene's germline CDR1 is SGHAT and CDR2 FQNNGV. The CDR3 is 13 amino acids. V was shortened by 1 base and J by 4 bases, with 7 bases between the two germline ends. CDR3 sequence: CASSLGLGTEAFF. Written as DNA, the CDR3 is TGTGCCAGCAGCTTAGGATTGGGCACTGAAGCTTTCTTT.

A word on this clone: Since a much larger clone is just one base distant, this may be a read error. The chain couples TRBV19 to TRBJ1-2; TRBD1 might be the D (5 bases). From germline, CDR1 is LNHDA and CDR2 SQIVND (reference sequence). The CDR3 is 14 amino acids. V lost 7 bases and J lost 10, with 22 bases in between. In DNA form, the CDR3 reads TGTGCCAGTACCCTACAGGCAACCCATAAGGTCTACACCTTC. Protein sequence: CASTLQATHKVYTF.

This clone has a count of ten or more. This sequence joins TRBV11-3 and TRBJ2-1; tentatively, D is TRBD1 or TRBD2 (6 bases each). CDR1 is SGHNT and CDR2 is YENEEA in the germline V gene. Trimming shortened V by 3 bases and J by 7 bases, and 10 bases separated the two germline ends. The CDR3 totals 13 residues. The CDR3 bases are TGTGCCAGCAGCTTGGGGGGCGTGAATGAGCAGTTCTTC. It codes for CASSLGGVNEQFF.

This clone was seen more than once but under ten times. The V call is TRBV19, the J call TRBJ2-7, with 7 bases lining up with TRBD1. V was clipped by 2 bases and J by 1 base; unmatched bases: 2. CDR3 length: 14 amino acids. The germline V gene encodes CDR1 LNHDA and CDR2 SQIVND (reference sequence). CDR3 in DNA: TGTGCCAGTAGTATACAACAGGGGTCCTACGAGCAGTACTTC. Translating it yields CASSIQQGSYEQYF.

The chain is built from TRBV5-1 and TRBJ2-1; possibly TRBD1 for D (5 bases). The germline gives CDR1 SGHRS, CDR2 YFSETQ. This CDR3 spans 14 amino acids. The germline V and J ends were trimmed by 1 base and 4 bases, with 9 bases remaining between them. The DNA for the CDR3 is TGCGCCAGCAGCTTGAGGGGCGGTTACAATGAGCAGTTCTTC. Amino acid sequence: CASSLRGGYNEQFF.